What follows describes a single T cell receptor beta chain. Its cognate antigen is unknown. This specimen belongs to a study of cytomegalovirus exposure and HLA in healthy donors. Study-wide findings and caveats: Some highly shared sequence variants likely arose as a pipeline artifact. A later analysis reportedly identified an Asian-associated ancestry cluster as carrying fewer N-insertions than the approximately 670-donor mean. A few of the chains that were CMV-associated were confirmed in vitro to be specific for CMV antigens. In most subjects, TCR beta sequences reportedly gave accurate predictions of HLA-A and HLA-B alleles.

The study ran its PCR with 60 Vbeta and 13 Jbeta primers. Here immunoSEQ multiplex PCR was the method, and the copy in TCRdb shows in-frame clones only, minus some. The sample records 99,000 or so clones, around three quarters being singletons. The length of the CDR3 is 11 residues. The V gene lost 5 bases and the J gene lost 4 bases, with 3 bases spanning the gap. In germline, CDR1 is SGHTA, CDR2 FQGNSA. The V call is TRBV7-2, the J call TRBJ1-3, with D unresolved. Input material: PBMCs. The TCR was taken from a woman between 18 and 29 years old in good health and CMV-seropositive. In DNA, the CDR3 is TGTGCCAGCAGCACAGGAAACACCATATATTTT. This gives the protein CASSTGNTIYF.